The sequence of this T cell receptor (beta chain) was determined in a study of regulatory T cells in long-lasting Graves disease. The germline CDR1 and CDR2 sequences are DFQATT and SNEGSKA (reference sequence). The CDR3 has 12 amino acids. V gave up 6 bases and J gave up 4 bases; unmatched junction bases: 6. Described time point: newly diagnosed GD, antithyroid drugs for less than 3 months. After RNA was extracted from PBMCs, the TCR library was made from it. Ten or more counts support this clonotype. The authors built TCR beta libraries using iRepertoire HTBI primers and Arm-PCR of CDR3 regions. MiXCR, applied by TCRdb to the multiplex PCR reads, yields one record per CDR3 protein. The profile shows 400,000 to 500,000 distinct CDR3 sequences, 16% of them singletons. These same data were also listed under a study on T cells in Graves' hyperthyroidism and ophthalmopathy. As that study records: Uncontrolled infection, other autoimmune disease, pregnancy or lactation disqualified patients from enrolment. Model output signaled ophthalmopathy a median roughly 6 months ahead of onset.

The starting material was peripheral blood mononuclear cells (PBMCs), obtained at new diagnosis, from a patient treated with antithyroid drugs. The receptor was isolated from a young woman with Graves disease. The V call is TRBV20-1, the J call TRBJ2-7, with TRBD2 matching 7 bases. The CDR3 DNA follows: TGCAGTGCCCTGGGGGGGGTGTACGAGCAGTACTTC. It specifies CSALGGVYEQYF.